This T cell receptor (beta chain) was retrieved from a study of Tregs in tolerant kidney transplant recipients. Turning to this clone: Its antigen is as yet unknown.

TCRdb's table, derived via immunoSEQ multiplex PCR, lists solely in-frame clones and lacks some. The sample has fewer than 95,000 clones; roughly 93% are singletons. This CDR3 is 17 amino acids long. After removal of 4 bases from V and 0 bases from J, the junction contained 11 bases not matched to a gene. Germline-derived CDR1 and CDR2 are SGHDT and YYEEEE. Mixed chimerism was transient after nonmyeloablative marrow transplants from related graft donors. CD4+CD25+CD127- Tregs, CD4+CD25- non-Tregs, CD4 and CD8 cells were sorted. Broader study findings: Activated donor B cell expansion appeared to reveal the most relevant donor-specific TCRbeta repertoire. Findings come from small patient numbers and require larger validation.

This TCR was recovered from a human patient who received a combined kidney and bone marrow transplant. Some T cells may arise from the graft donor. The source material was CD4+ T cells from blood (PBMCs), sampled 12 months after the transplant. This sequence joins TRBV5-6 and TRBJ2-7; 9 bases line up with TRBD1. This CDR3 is CASSALTGTGISYEQYF. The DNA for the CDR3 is TGTGCCAGCAGCGCCCTGACCGGGACAGGGATCTCCTACGAGCAGTACTTC. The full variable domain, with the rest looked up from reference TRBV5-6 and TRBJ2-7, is DAGVTQSPTHLIKTRGQQVTLRCSPKSGHDTVSWYQQALGQGPQFIFQYYEEEERQRGNFPDRFSGHQFPNYSSELNVNALLLGDSALYLCASSALTGTGISYEQYFGPGTRLTVT.